The T cell receptor (beta chain) under discussion was sequenced for a study of T cells in localized non-small cell lung cancer. Study results and limitations: Across samples, adjacent lung featured a median roughly 50 of the top 100 tumor clones.

Generated by immunoSEQ multiplex PCR, the TCRdb table keeps only in-frame clones and is missing some. The table includes 50,000 or so clones, about 85% detected once. With regard to this clone: The antigen remains unidentified.

The receptor's source is a female donor over 55 with stage II squamous cell lung carcinoma. Material: peripheral blood, obtained before any cancer treatment.

The CDR3 protein is CASSLVRGQGAPDTQYF. The CDR3 DNA is TGCGCCAGCAGCTTGGTGAGGGGACAGGGGGCCCCAGATACGCAGTATTTT. The chain employs TRBV5-1 and TRBJ2-3, with 12 bases fitting TRBD1. V lost 0 bases, J lost 4 bases, and 6 bases stayed unmatched. The germline V gene has CDR1 SGHRS and CDR2 YFSETQ. The CDR3 has 17 amino acids.